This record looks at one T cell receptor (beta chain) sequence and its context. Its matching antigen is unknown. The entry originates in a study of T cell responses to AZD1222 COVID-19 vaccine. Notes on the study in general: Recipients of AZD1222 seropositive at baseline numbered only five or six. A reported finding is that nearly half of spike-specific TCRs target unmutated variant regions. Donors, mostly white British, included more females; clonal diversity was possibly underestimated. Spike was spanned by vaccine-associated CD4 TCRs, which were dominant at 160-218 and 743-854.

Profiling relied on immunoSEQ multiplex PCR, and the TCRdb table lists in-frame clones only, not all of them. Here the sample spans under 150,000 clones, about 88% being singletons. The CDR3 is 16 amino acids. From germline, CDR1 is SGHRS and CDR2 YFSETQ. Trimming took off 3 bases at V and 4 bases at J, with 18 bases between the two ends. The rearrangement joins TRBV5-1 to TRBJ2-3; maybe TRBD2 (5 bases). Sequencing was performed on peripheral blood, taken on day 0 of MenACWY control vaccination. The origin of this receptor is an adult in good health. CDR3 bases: TGCGCCAGCAGCTACGGCGGCGGAGGTTCATCAGATACGCAGTATTTT. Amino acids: CASSYGGGGSSDTQYF.